The 27 T cell receptor beta chains listed next were all sequenced from one sample in a study of blood T cell repertoires in COVID-19. TCRdb's copy holds only in-frame clones and misses some; the assay was immunoSEQ multiplex PCR. In the table there are around 310,000 clones, 85% to 90% of which are singletons. The specimen sequenced was PBMCs or T cells enriched from blood (not recorded which). These receptors originate from a woman younger than 45 who had recovered from COVID-19.

A note on this clone: A junction boundary mismatches the germline segment, possibly from a read error. This rearrangement joins TRBV7-7 to TRBJ2-3; 11 nucleotides match TRBD2. This CDR3 has 15 amino acids. The germline V gene encodes CDR1 SSHAT and CDR2 FNYEAQ (reference sequence). CDR3 bases: TGTGCTAGCAGCTTATTAGCGGGAGGGACAGATACGCAGTATTTT. As protein: CASSLLAGGTDTQYF. Filled out from reference TRBV7-7 and TRBJ2-3, the complete variable domain reads GAGVSQSPRYKVTKRGQDVTLRCDPISSHATLYWYQQALGQGPEFLTYFNYEAQPDKSGLPSDRFSAERPEGSISTLTIQRTEQRDSAMYRCASSLLAGGTDTQYFGPGTRLTVL.

The chain recombines TRBV3-1 (or the pseudogene TRBV3-2) with TRBJ2-1; D not resolved. V was shortened by 1 base and J by 0 bases, with 16 bases between the two germline ends. CDR1 is LGHDT and CDR2 is YNNKEL in the germline V gene (reference sequence). The length of the CDR3 is 18 residues. CDR3 region: CASSQVDRSVSSYNEQFF. Here the CDR3 DNA reads TGTGCCAGCAGCCAAGTGGATCGGAGCGTTAGCTCCTACAATGAGCAGTTCTTC.

This clone was recorded only once. The rearrangement uses TRBV28 and TRBJ1-1, with D unclear. The CDR3 loop spans 14 amino acids. Germline V lookup: CDR1 MDHEN, CDR2 SYDVKM. Trimming pared 2 bases from V and 0 bases from J, leaving 7 bases between. The CDR3 here is CASSLELMNTEAFF. Written as DNA, the CDR3 is TGTGCCAGCAGTTTAGAGCTAATGAACACTGAAGCTTTCTTT. Drawing the rest from reference TRBV28 and TRBJ1-1, the complete variable domain is DVKVTQSSRYLVKRTGEKVFLECVQDMDHENMFWYRQDPGLGLRLIYFSYDVKMKEKGDIPEGYSVSREKKERFSLILESASTNQTSMYLCASSLELMNTEAFFGQGTRLTVV.

The genes are TRBV4-3 and TRBJ1-5; TRBD1 matches at 9 bases. This CDR3 has 16 amino acids. From germline, CDR1 is LGHNA and CDR2 YSLEER. J gave up 6 bases and V 0 bases, and 6 bases lay outside the gene matches. CDR3 sequence reads: CASSQDEGTGSQPQHF. DNA for the CDR3: TGCGCCAGCAGCCAAGATGAGGGGACAGGGAGTCAGCCCCAGCATTTT.

This clone has only one observation. The chain is built from TRBV3-1 (or the pseudogene TRBV3-2) and TRBJ2-1; 8 bases align to TRBD2. With V trimmed by 5 bases and J by 1 base, 4 bases remained unmatched. The CDR3 is 15 residues long. Per germline, CDR1 LGHDT and CDR2 YNNKEL (reference sequence). The CDR3 is CASSSIAGSYNEQFF. Written as DNA, the CDR3 is TGTGCCAGCAGCTCCATAGCGGGATCCTACAATGAGCAGTTCTTC.

V and J are TRBV10-3 and TRBJ2-1; unclear D gene. The CDR3 consists of 13 residues. The germline V gene encodes CDR1 ENHRY and CDR2 SYGVKD. Between the trimmed V and J ends, which lost 5 bases and 0 bases, there was a span of 5 bases. CDR3 amino acids: CAISSSSYNEQFF. DNA for the CDR3: TGTGCCATCAGTTCCAGCTCCTACAATGAGCAGTTCTTC.

The chain joins TRBV19 to TRBJ1-5; D call uncertain. CDR1 is LNHDA and CDR2 is SQIVND in the germline V gene (reference sequence). The V end was cut by 10 bases, the J end by 2 bases, with 9 bases between. This CDR3 contains 12 residues. DNA of the CDR3: TGTGCCACGAAGGAGGGCAATCAGCCCCAGCATTTT. Its translation is CATKEGNQPQHF.

The V gene is TRBV18, the J gene TRBJ2-5; 8 bases line up with TRBD2. This CDR3 spans 18 amino acids. Germline-derived CDR1 and CDR2 are KGHSH and LQKENI. Trimming at V came to 6 bases and at J to 1 base, leaving 16 bases not matched to a gene. Here the CDR3 DNA reads TGTGCCAGCTCCATCCGTGGCGGGGGGAGCGGGGTCCAAGAGACCCAGTACTTC. Translation gives CASSIRGGGSGVQETQYF.

The chain recombines TRBV30 with TRBJ2-2, with D perhaps TRBD1 (5 bases). V was pared by 2 bases and J by 4 bases, with 14 bases between. This CDR3 has 15 amino acids. The germline gives CDR1 GTSNPN, CDR2 SVGIG (reference sequence). The chain's CDR3 is CAWSWVQASTGELFF. CDR3 nucleotide sequence: TGTGCCTGGAGTTGGGTACAGGCGAGCACCGGGGAGCTGTTTTTT.

The chain joins TRBV9 to TRBJ2-7; 10 nucleotides agree with TRBD2. Germline CDR1 SGDLS, CDR2 YYNGEE. J was trimmed by 3 bases and V by 3 bases; bases with no gene match: 0. This CDR3 contains 13 residues. In nucleotides, the CDR3 is TGTGCCAGCAGCGGGACTAGCGGCTACGAGCAGTACTTC. Protein: CASSGTSGYEQYF.

This chain connects TRBV28 to TRBJ1-2; no firm D call. The CDR3 is made up of 12 amino acids. Germline lookup yields CDR1 MDHEN and CDR2 SYDVKM. The V end lost 6 bases, the J end lost 4 bases, and 9 bases lay between the germline ends. DNA of the CDR3: TGTGCCAGCAGGCGGTCGCTCTATGGCTACACCTTC. Translated: CASRRSLYGYTF.

V gene TRBV5-1 combines with J gene TRBJ2-7; 14 positions agree with TRBD2. With V trimmed by 1 base and J by 6 bases, 3 bases remained unmatched. Per germline, CDR1 SGHRS and CDR2 YFSETQ. CDR3 size: 15 residues. This CDR3 reads CASSLSGLAGVEQYF. The CDR3 nucleotides read TGCGCCAGCAGCTTGTCGGGACTAGCGGGAGTCGAGCAGTACTTC.

The rearrangement uses TRBV7-2 and TRBJ2-1; D ambiguous. V shed 5 bases and J shed 1 base, with 12 bases lying between them. Looked up from germline, CDR1 is SGHTA and CDR2 is FQGNSA. The CDR3 runs 15 residues. The CDR3 region is CASSPTRPSYNEQFF. As DNA, the CDR3 is TGTGCCAGCAGCCCAACGAGGCCGTCCTACAATGAGCAGTTCTTC.

The genes are TRBV28 and TRBJ2-7, with TRBD2 matching over 8 bases. Germline CDR1 and CDR2: MDHEN and SYDVKM. The V and J ends lost 10 bases and 4 bases, in that order; junction bases with no gene match: 12. This CDR3 has 14 residues. The CDR3 DNA reads TGTGCCATCCGGGGGGGCCCTACTCGGTACGAGCAGTACTTC. Protein product: CAIRGGPTRYEQYF.

V usage is TRBV4-1 and J usage is TRBJ2-2, with TRBD2 matching 11 bases. Germline V CDR1 and CDR2: MGHRA, YSYEKL. The CDR3 contains 16 residues. J gave up 4 bases and V 4 bases, and 5 bases lay outside the gene matches. The CDR3 DNA reads as TGCGCCAGCAGCCCAAGGCTAGCGGGAGGCACCGGGGAGCTGTTTTTT. Translating gives CASSPRLAGGTGELFF.

The chain links TRBV28 to TRBJ1-2; D gene unclear. Trimming pared 5 bases from V and 9 bases from J, leaving 13 bases between. CDR1 and CDR2 (germline): MDHEN, SYDVKM. This CDR3 has 12 amino acids. The CDR3 DNA is TGTGCCAGCAGTCCGTGGACTTTACGCTACACCTTC. It specifies CASSPWTLRYTF.

In the case of this clone: Other DNA sequences of this sample code for an identical CDR3. This chain joins TRBV7-9 and TRBJ2-7; no definite D call. Trimming cost V 5 bases and J 4 bases, with 6 bases left between them. The germline V gene encodes CDR1 SEHNR and CDR2 FQNEAQ (reference sequence). The CDR3 is 11 residues long. CDR3 in DNA: TGTGCCAGCAGCCCCCTTTACGAGCAGTACTTC. This sequence encodes CASSPLYEQYF.

This clone turned up a few times. The chain links TRBV5-1 to TRBJ2-3; D might be TRBD1 (5 bases). Germline V CDR1 and CDR2: SGHRS, YFSETQ. This CDR3 contains 15 residues. V gave up 1 base and J gave up 2 bases, with 11 bases separating them. The CDR3 is CASSLQDTLTDTQYF. For the CDR3, the DNA is TGCGCCAGCAGCTTGCAGGACACCCTCACAGATACGCAGTATTTT. The variable domain in full, with the rest retrieved from reference TRBV5-1 and TRBJ2-3, is KAGVTQTPRYLIKTRGQQVTLSCSPISGHRSVSWYQQTPGQGLQFLFEYFSETQRNKGNFPGRFSGRQFSNSRSEMNVSTLELGDSALYLCASSLQDTLTDTQYFGPGTRLTVL.

This chain uses TRBV6-9 with TRBJ2-7; 7 bases map to TRBD2. V gave up 10 bases and J gave up 3 bases; unmatched junction bases: 15. This CDR3 has 15 amino acids. From germline, CDR1 is MNHGY and CDR2 SVAAGI. The CDR3 reads CANITRAAGIYEQYF. In DNA form, the CDR3 reads TGTGCCAACATAACTCGGGCAGCGGGGATCTACGAGCAGTACTTC.

The gene calls are TRBV5-6 and TRBJ2-2, with D unclear. Looked up from germline, CDR1 is SGHDT and CDR2 is YYEEEE. This CDR3 has 16 amino acids. V dropped 0 bases and J dropped 4 bases, with 13 bases sitting between them. This CDR3 reads CASSLAGFISTGELFF. The CDR3 DNA is TGTGCCAGCAGCTTGGCCGGGTTTATAAGCACCGGGGAGCTGTTTTTT.

This rearrangement joins TRBV30 to TRBJ1-5; a possible D gene is TRBD1 (5 bases). V lost 5 bases and J lost 5, with 13 bases in between. The CDR3 contains 13 residues. The germline V gene encodes CDR1 GTSNPN and CDR2 SVGIG (reference sequence). CDR3 residues: CAWGSEGHQPQHF. The DNA of the CDR3 is TGTGCCTGGGGGTCGGAGGGGCATCAGCCCCAGCATTTT.

This clone was found once. This sequence joins TRBV7-2 and TRBJ1-6; no clear D gene. Between the trimmed V and J ends, which lost 3 bases and 5 bases, there was a span of 14 bases. Germline V CDR1 and CDR2: SGHTA, FQGNSA. This CDR3 region has 16 residues. The CDR3 reads CASSLDGSGNNSPLHF. The CDR3 DNA sequence: TGTGCCAGCAGCTTGGACGGCTCCGGGAATAATTCACCCCTCCACTTT.

V is TRBV29-1 and J is TRBJ2-1; TRBD1 matches at 9 bases. Germline V gene data show CDR1 as SQVTM and CDR2 as ANQGSEA. The CDR3 loop spans 15 amino acids. Germline trimming cut 4 bases from V and 3 bases from J; bases unmatched to any gene: 7. The CDR3 region is CSVGGTGTIYNEQFF. The CDR3 DNA is TGCAGCGTTGGGGGGACAGGGACCATCTACAATGAGCAGTTCTTC.

This clone appeared a single time. The chain links TRBV7-9 to TRBJ2-1; TRBD2 matches at 8 bases. V shed 5 bases, J shed 14 bases, and the junction held 14 bases outside the gene matches. The CDR3 covers 14 residues. Germline assignment: CDR1 SEHNR and CDR2 FQNEAQ (reference sequence). DNA of the CDR3: TGTGCCAGCAGCCTCCAAGCGGGAGACGAGGGGAAGTTCTTC. As protein: CASSLQAGDEGKFF.

This chain connects TRBV7-2 to TRBJ2-4, with unresolved D. The V gene's germline CDR1 is SGHTA and CDR2 FQGNSA. V was shortened by 6 bases and J by 0 bases, with 9 bases between the two germline ends. This CDR3 comprises 14 residues. Written as DNA, the CDR3 is TGTGCCAGCAGTTCGGTTTTAGCCAAAAACATTCAGTACTTC. Protein product: CASSSVLAKNIQYF.

This chain links TRBV7-9 with TRBJ1-2; D ambiguous. Trimming took 1 base from V and 8 from J, leaving 8 bases between them. The CDR3 is 12 residues long. The germline gives CDR1 SEHNR, CDR2 FQNEAQ (reference sequence). For the CDR3, the DNA is TGTGCCAGCAGCTTAGTGTCTAGGGGCTACACCTTC. Its translation is CASSLVSRGYTF.

The chain combines TRBV19 with TRBJ2-3; TRBD1 agrees at 8 bases. CDR3 length equals 15 residues. Germline trimming cut 3 bases from V and 2 bases from J; bases unmatched to any gene: 4. The V gene's germline CDR1 is LNHDA and CDR2 SQIVND (reference sequence). The CDR3 region has the DNA TGTGCCAGTAGTATCATGACAGGGGACACAGATACGCAGTATTTT. Encoded protein: CASSIMTGDTDTQYF.